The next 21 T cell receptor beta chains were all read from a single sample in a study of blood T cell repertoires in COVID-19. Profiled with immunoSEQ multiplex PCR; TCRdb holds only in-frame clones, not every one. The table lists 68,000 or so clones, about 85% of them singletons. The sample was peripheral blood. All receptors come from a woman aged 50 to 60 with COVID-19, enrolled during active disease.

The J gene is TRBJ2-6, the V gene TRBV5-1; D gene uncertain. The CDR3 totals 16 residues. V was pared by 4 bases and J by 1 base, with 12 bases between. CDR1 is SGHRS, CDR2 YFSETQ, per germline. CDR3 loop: CASSPQTVSGANVLTF. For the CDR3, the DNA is TGCGCCAGCAGCCCCCAAACAGTGTCTGGGGCCAACGTCCTGACTTTC.

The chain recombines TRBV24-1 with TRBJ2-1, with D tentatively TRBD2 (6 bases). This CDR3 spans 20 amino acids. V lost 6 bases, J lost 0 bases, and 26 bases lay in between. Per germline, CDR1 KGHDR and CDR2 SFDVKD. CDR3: CATSRNVITGPTSSYNEQFF. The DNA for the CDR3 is TGTGCCACCAGTCGGAATGTGATCACGGGACCGACTAGCTCCTACAATGAGCAGTTCTTC.

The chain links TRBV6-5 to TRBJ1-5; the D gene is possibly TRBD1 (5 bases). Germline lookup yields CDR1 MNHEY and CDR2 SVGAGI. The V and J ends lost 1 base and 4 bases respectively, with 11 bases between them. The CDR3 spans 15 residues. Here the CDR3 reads CASSYWPRGNQPQHF. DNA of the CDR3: TGTGCCAGCAGTTACTGGCCCCGGGGGAATCAGCCCCAGCATTTT.

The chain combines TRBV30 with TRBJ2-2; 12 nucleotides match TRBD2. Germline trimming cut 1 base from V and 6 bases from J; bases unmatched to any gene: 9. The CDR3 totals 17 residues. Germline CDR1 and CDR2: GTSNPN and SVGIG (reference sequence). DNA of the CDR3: TGTGCCTGGAGTGCCAACGGACTAGCGGGGAGGGCCGGGGAGCTGTTTTTT. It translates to CAWSANGLAGRAGELFF.

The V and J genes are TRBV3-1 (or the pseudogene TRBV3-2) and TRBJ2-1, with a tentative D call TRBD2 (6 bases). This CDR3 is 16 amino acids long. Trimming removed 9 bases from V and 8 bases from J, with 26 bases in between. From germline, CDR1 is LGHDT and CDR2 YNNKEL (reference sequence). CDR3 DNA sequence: TGTGCCAGGGTGCAGGGTCTAGCGTTAACTGGCGATGAGCAGTTCTTC. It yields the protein CARVQGLALTGDEQFF.

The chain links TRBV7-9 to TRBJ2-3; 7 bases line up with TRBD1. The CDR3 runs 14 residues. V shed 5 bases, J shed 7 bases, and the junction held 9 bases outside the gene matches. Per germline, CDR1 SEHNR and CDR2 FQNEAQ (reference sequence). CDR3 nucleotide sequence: TGTGCCAGCAGCCACGGACAGGCGCAACATACGCAGTATTTT. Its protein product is CASSHGQAQHTQYF.

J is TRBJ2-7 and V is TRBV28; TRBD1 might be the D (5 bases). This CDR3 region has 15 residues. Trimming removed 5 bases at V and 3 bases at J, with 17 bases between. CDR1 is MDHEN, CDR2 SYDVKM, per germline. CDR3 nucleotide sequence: TGTGCCAGCAGTCGAACAGGAAGAGCCGACTACGAGCAGTACTTC. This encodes CASSRTGRADYEQYF.

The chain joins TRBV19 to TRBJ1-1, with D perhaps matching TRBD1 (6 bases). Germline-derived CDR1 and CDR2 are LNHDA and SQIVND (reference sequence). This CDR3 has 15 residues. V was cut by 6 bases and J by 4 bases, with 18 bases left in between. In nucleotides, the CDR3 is TGTGCCAGTAGCAGACCGGGGGGGCGAAGCACTGAAGCTTTCTTT. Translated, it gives CASSRPGGRSTEAFF.

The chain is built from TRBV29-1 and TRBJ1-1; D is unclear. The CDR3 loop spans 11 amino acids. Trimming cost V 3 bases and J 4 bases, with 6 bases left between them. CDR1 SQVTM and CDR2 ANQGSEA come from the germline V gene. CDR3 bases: TGCAGCGTTGAGTGGAGCACTGAAGCTTTCTTT. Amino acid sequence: CSVEWSTEAFF.

CDR3 sequence: CASKPGDSPLHF. The CDR3 DNA follows: TGTGCCAGCAAGCCGGGGGATTCACCCCTCCACTTT. This rearrangement joins TRBV6-6 to TRBJ1-6, with D tentatively TRBD1 (5 bases). CDR1 MNHNY and CDR2 SVGAGI come from the germline V gene (reference sequence). V lost 7 bases and J 8 bases, leaving 9 bases between the germline ends. The CDR3 runs 12 residues.

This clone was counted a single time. CDR3 nucleotides: TGCGCCAGCAGCATCAACACAGGGGAAACTGAAGCTTTCTTT. Protein sequence: CASSINTGETEAFF. This chain joins TRBV5-1 and TRBJ1-1; 7 nucleotides agree with TRBD1. After removal of 4 bases from V and 5 bases from J, the junction contained 8 bases not matched to a gene. This CDR3 comprises 14 residues. The germline V gene encodes CDR1 SGHRS and CDR2 YFSETQ.

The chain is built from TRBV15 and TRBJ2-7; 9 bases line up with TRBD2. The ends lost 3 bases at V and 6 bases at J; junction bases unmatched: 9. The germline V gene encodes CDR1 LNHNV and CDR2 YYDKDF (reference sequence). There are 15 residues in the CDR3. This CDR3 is CATSRGTSPRSEQYF. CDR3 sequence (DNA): TGTGCCACCAGCAGGGGGACTAGCCCCCGTTCCGAGCAGTACTTC.

The CDR3 sequence is CASSETGGNTEAFF. CDR3 sequence (DNA): TGCGCCAGCAGCGAGACAGGAGGGAACACTGAAGCTTTCTTT. The chain combines TRBV5-1 with TRBJ1-1; a possible D gene is TRBD1 (6 bases). V lost 4 bases, J lost 1 base, and 11 bases lay in between. The CDR3 runs to 14 residues. Germline lookup yields CDR1 SGHRS and CDR2 YFSETQ.

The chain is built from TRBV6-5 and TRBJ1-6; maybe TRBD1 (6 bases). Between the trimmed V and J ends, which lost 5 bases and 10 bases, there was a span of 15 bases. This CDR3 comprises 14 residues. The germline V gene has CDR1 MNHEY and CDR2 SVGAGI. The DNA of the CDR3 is TGTGCCAGCAGTCCCTCCGATAGGGGGTCACCCCTCCACTTT. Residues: CASSPSDRGSPLHF.

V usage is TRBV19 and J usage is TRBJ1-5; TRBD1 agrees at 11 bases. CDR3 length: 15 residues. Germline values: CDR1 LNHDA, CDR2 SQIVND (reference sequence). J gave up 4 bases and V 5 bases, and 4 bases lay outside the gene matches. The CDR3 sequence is CASSPGQGANQPQHF. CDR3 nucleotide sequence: TGTGCCAGTAGTCCAGGACAGGGGGCGAATCAGCCCCAGCATTTT.

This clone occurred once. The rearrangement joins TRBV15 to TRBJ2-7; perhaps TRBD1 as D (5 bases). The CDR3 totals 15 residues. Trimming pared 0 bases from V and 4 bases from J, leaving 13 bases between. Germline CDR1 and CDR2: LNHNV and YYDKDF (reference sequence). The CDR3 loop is CATSRDRDRTYEQYF. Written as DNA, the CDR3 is TGTGCCACCAGCAGAGATCGCGACAGAACTTACGAGCAGTACTTC. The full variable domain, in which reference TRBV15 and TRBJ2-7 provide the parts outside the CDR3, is DAMVIQNPRYQVTQFGKPVTLSCSQTLNHNVMYWYQQKSSQAPKLLFHYYDKDFNNEADTPDNFQSRRPNTSFCFLDIRSPGLGDTAMYLCATSRDRDRTYEQYFGPGTRLTVT.

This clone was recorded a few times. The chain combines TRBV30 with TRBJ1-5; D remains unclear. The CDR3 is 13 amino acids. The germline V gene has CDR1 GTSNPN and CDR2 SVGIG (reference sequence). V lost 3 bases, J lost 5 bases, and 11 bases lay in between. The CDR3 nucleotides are TGTGCCTGGAGGGGGAGGGCGGATCAGCCCCAGCATTTT. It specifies CAWRGRADQPQHF.

The CDR3 DNA reads TGTGCCAGCAGCACCCGGGACAGGGGGACTGAAGCTTTCTTT. Amino acid sequence: CASSTRDRGTEAFF. The chain carries TRBV7-3 and TRBJ1-1, with 11 bases identical to TRBD1. Germline-derived CDR1 and CDR2 are SGHTA and FQGTGA. This CDR3 has 14 residues. V was pared by 5 bases and J by 5 bases, with 4 bases of the junction left unmatched.

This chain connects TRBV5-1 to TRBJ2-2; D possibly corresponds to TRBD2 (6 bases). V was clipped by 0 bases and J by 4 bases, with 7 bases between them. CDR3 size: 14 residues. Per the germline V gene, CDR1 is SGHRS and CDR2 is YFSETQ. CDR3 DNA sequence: TGCGCCAGCAGCTTGGTGGGGGGCACCGGGGAGCTGTTTTTT. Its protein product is CASSLVGGTGELFF.

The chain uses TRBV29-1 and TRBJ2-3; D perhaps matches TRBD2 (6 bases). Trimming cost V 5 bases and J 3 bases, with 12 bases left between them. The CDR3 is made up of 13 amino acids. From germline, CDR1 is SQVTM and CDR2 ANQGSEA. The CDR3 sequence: CSVRGIGTDTQYF. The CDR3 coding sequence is TGCAGCGTTCGCGGGATAGGGACAGATACGCAGTATTTT.

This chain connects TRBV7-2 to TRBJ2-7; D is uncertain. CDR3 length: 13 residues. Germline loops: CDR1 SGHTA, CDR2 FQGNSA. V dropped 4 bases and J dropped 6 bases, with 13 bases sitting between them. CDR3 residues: CASSSGVVAEQYF. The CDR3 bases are TGTGCCAGCAGCTCTGGAGTAGTTGCCGAGCAGTACTTC.